A single sample is the source of the 31 T cell receptor beta chains below, sequenced in a study of blood T cell repertoires in COVID-19. Sequencing used immunoSEQ multiplex PCR; TCRdb keeps in-frame clones, though not all of them. The table shows approximately 230,000 clones, with about 90% occurring only once. Sequenced material: peripheral blood. The receptors were gathered from a man younger than 35 with active or convalescent COVID-19.

This clone was recorded once. The CDR3 here is CASRQAGGFNEQFF. DNA of the CDR3: TGTGCCAGCAGACAAGCGGGAGGATTTAATGAGCAGTTCTTC. The chain carries TRBV6-5 and TRBJ2-1; 9 bases map to TRBD2. The CDR3 is 14 amino acids. J lost 7 bases, V lost 6 bases, and 7 bases had no gene match. CDR1 is MNHEY and CDR2 is SVGAGI in the germline V gene.

This clone is a singleton in its sample. The chain links TRBV9 to TRBJ2-1; no firm D call. V lost 0 bases to trimming and J lost 6 bases, with 10 bases between them. Germline CDR1 is SGDLS and CDR2 is YYNGEE. The length of the CDR3 is 14 residues. The CDR3, as DNA: TGTGCCAGCAGCGTAGACCAGGTAATCAATGAGCAGTTCTTC. It codes for CASSVDQVINEQFF.

The rearrangement uses TRBV6-5 and TRBJ1-1; 9 bases are shared with TRBD1. The germline CDR1 and CDR2 sequences are MNHEY and SVGAGI. The CDR3 runs 16 residues. The junction had 6 bases not matched to a gene; V was cut back by 2 bases and J by 2 bases. The CDR3 sequence is CASSYGKGQGNTEAFF. The CDR3 DNA reads TGTGCCAGCAGTTACGGAAAGGGACAGGGCAACACTGAAGCTTTCTTT.

The rearrangement links TRBV2 to TRBJ2-7; D gene unclear. V shed 6 bases and J shed 3 bases, with 6 bases lying between them. In germline, CDR1 is SNHLY, CDR2 FYNNEI. The CDR3 consists of 11 residues. In DNA form, the CDR3 reads TGTGCCAGCAGCACTGGCTACGAGCAGTACTTC. Its protein product is CASSTGYEQYF.

The V gene is TRBV7-6, the J gene TRBJ2-1; D gene uncertain. Germline V gene sequence: CDR1 SGHVS, CDR2 FNYEAQ. V lost 6 bases and J 4 bases, leaving 16 bases between the germline ends. This CDR3 has 15 amino acids. The CDR3 sequence is CASRPSRGAYNEQFF. The DNA for the CDR3 is TGTGCCAGCAGACCCTCCCGAGGAGCGTACAATGAGCAGTTCTTC.

This sequence joins TRBV3-1 (or the pseudogene TRBV3-2) and TRBJ2-7; 9 nucleotides match TRBD1. Germline trimming cut 3 bases from V and 6 bases from J; bases unmatched to any gene: 6. This CDR3 has 14 residues. Germline-derived CDR1 and CDR2 are LGHDT and YNNKEL (reference sequence). The CDR3 bases are TGTGCCAGCAGCCAGGACAGGGGAACCTCCGAGCAGTACTTC. This codes for CASSQDRGTSEQYF.

The CDR3 DNA follows: TGTGCCAGCAGCTTATGGACAGGGATGAGCTCTGGAAACACCATATATTTT. Encoded protein: CASSLWTGMSSGNTIYF. The gene calls are TRBV7-8 and TRBJ1-3; 8 bases map to TRBD1. The CDR3 spans 17 residues. The V gene's germline CDR1 is SGHVS and CDR2 FQNEAQ. The V gene end was trimmed by 2 bases and the J gene end by 0 bases; junction bases not matched to a gene: 6.

For this clone: Compared with germline, one end of the junction differs, possibly owing to a read error. The gene calls are TRBV7-7 and TRBJ2-5; TRBD2 aligns across 9 bases. Germline values: CDR1 SSHAT, CDR2 FNYEAQ (reference sequence). This CDR3 contains 15 residues. Here the CDR3 DNA reads TGTGCTAGCAGCTTAGAGATAGCGGGAGCAGAGACCCAGTACTTC. Protein: CASSLEIAGAETQYF.

The chain carries TRBV24-1 and TRBJ2-1; D perhaps matches TRBD1 (5 bases). The CDR3 has 15 amino acids. Germline-derived CDR1 and CDR2 are KGHDR and SFDVKD. Trimming shortened V by 5 bases and J by 6 bases, and 16 bases separated the two germline ends. CDR3 nucleotide sequence: TGTGCCACCAGTGGCGTTCTACAGGATAGCAATGAGCAGTTCTTC. Its translation: CATSGVLQDSNEQFF.

This rearrangement joins TRBV7-9 to TRBJ1-1; 9 bases line up with TRBD1. The CDR3 spans 16 residues. The junction had 9 bases not matched to a gene; V was cut back by 5 bases and J by 2 bases. The V gene's germline CDR1 is SEHNR and CDR2 FQNEAQ (reference sequence). The CDR3 nucleotides read TGTGCCAGCAGCCCACCGGGACAGGGCCTCAACACTGAAGCTTTCTTT. As protein: CASSPPGQGLNTEAFF.

The genes are TRBV4-1 and TRBJ2-7; no firm D call. The length of the CDR3 is 13 residues. Germline V gene data show CDR1 as MGHRA and CDR2 as YSYEKL. V was clipped by 0 bases and J by 3 bases, with 6 bases between them. Written as DNA, the CDR3 is TGCGCCAGCAGCCAAGATTCAGACTACGAGCAGTACTTC. This codes for CASSQDSDYEQYF.

This chain links TRBV4-3 with TRBJ1-4, with 8 bases that match TRBD1. The CDR3 totals 13 residues. V was pared by 4 bases and J by 14 bases, with 9 bases of the junction left unmatched. CDR1 and CDR2 from the germline V gene are LGHNA and YSLEER. The CDR3 sequence is CASSLDGQGWLFF. CDR3 DNA sequence: TGCGCCAGCAGCCTAGATGGACAGGGTTGGCTGTTTTTT.

This clone occurred once. The rearrangement joins TRBV12-3 or TRBV12-4 to TRBJ1-2; tentatively, D is TRBD1 (5 bases). This CDR3 has 13 residues. Trimming removed 1 base from V and 6 bases from J, with 9 bases in between. CDR3 residues: CASSLVEGDGYTF. CDR3 nucleotides: TGTGCCAGCAGTTTAGTTGAAGGGGATGGCTACACCTTC.

The chain uses TRBV14 and TRBJ1-4, with D unclear. Per germline, CDR1 SGHDN and CDR2 FVKESK. The CDR3 extends over 18 amino acids. Deletions cut 4 bases from V and 12 bases from J, with 30 bases between. The CDR3 sequence is CASSLDSRRMTSETELFF. The CDR3 nucleotides are TGTGCCAGCAGCCTCGATTCCAGACGGATGACATCCGAAACCGAACTGTTTTTT.

The chain recombines TRBV29-1 with TRBJ2-1; no reliable D call. V was clipped by 7 bases and J by 5 bases, with 15 bases between them. CDR1 SQVTM and CDR2 ANQGSEA come from the germline V gene. The CDR3 covers 13 residues. The chain's CDR3 is CSDSSGLHNEQFF. The DNA of the CDR3 is TGCAGCGATAGTTCCGGGTTGCACAATGAGCAGTTCTTC.

This clone was recorded once. This chain joins TRBV29-1 and TRBJ1-5, with 10 bases aligning to TRBD1. This CDR3 contains 13 residues. Trimming took 6 bases from V and 5 from J; bases not matched to a gene: 4. Germline V gene lookup returns CDR1 SQVTM and CDR2 ANQGSEA. The CDR3 DNA follows: TGCAGCGTGTCCGGGACAGGGGATCAGCCCCAGCATTTT. This encodes CSVSGTGDQPQHF.

This clone has only one observation. The rearrangement uses TRBV21-1 and TRBJ2-1; no check of the table's D call, TRBD1, against the DNA was made. TRBV21-1 is described as a pseudogene. The CDR3 totals 17 residues. CDR3 bases: TGTGCCAGCAGCAAAGGCATGGACAGGAGGGGGTCCAATGAGCAGTTCTTC. Residues: CASSKGMDRRGSNEQFF.

As to this clone: At one boundary the junction diverges from the germline segment, which might be a read error. The chain employs TRBV7-9 and TRBJ1-5; TRBD1 agrees at 7 bases. Germline values: CDR1 SEHNR, CDR2 FQNEAQ (reference sequence). The CDR3 spans 14 residues. The CDR3 is CASSLGDSKQPQHF. In DNA, the CDR3 is TGTGCCAGCAGCTTGGGGGACAGCAAACAGCCCCAGCATTTT.

This clone has just a few counts. V is TRBV11-3 and J is TRBJ2-2; D perhaps matches TRBD2 (6 bases). Germline CDR1 reads SGHNT; CDR2 reads YENEEA. This CDR3 spans 15 amino acids. The V end lost 5 bases, the J end lost 0 bases, and 10 bases lay between the germline ends. The CDR3 sequence: CASSRRGANTGELFF. As DNA, the CDR3 is TGTGCCAGCAGCCGGCGGGGAGCGAACACCGGGGAGCTGTTTTTT.

The CDR3 here is CASSFPGRRDTQYF. CDR3 bases: TGTGCCAGCAGCTTCCCGGGACGGAGGGATACCCAGTACTTC. This chain uses TRBV5-4 with TRBJ2-5, with a tentative D call TRBD2 (6 bases). The CDR3 consists of 14 residues. Germline V gene sequence: CDR1 SGHNT, CDR2 YYREEE (reference sequence). V lost 2 bases to trimming and J lost 8 bases, with 16 bases between them.

The chain carries TRBV9 and TRBJ2-3; D may be TRBD2 (6 bases). The CDR3 extends over 14 amino acids. CDR1 is SGDLS and CDR2 is YYNGEE in the germline V gene. Trimming stripped 0 bases from V and 4 bases from J, with 9 bases between. The CDR3 spells CASSVAGSADTQYF. The CDR3 coding sequence is TGTGCCAGCAGCGTAGCCGGGAGCGCAGATACGCAGTATTTT.

The chain recombines TRBV10-1 with TRBJ2-2; 8 nucleotides match TRBD1. The J segment lost 1 base and the V segment lost 8 bases, leaving 3 bases of the junction unmatched. The V gene's germline CDR1 is WNHNN and CDR2 SYGVQD (reference sequence). The CDR3 sequence is 14 residues long. Here the CDR3 reads CASPGTGNTGELFF. Written as DNA, the CDR3 is TGCGCCAGCCCTGGGACAGGGAACACCGGGGAGCTGTTTTTT.

A few counts support this clone. This chain connects TRBV7-2 to TRBJ1-6; no definite D call. Germline CDR1 and CDR2: SGHTA and FQGNSA. This CDR3 has 14 residues. Trimming left V 4 bases short and J 3 bases short, with 7 bases between. The CDR3 sequence: CASSSRYYNSPLHF. CDR3 sequence (DNA): TGTGCCAGCAGCTCTAGGTACTATAATTCACCCCTCCACTTT. Using reference TRBV7-2 and TRBJ1-6 for the parts outside the CDR3, the full variable domain is GAGVSQSPSNKVTEKGKDVELRCDPISGHTALYWYRQSLGQGLEFLIYFQGNSAPDKSGLPSDRFSAERTGGSVSTLTIQRTQQEDSAVYLCASSSRYYNSPLHFGNGTRLTVT.

The chain links TRBV28 to TRBJ2-1; D possibly corresponds to TRBD1 (6 bases). CDR1 is MDHEN and CDR2 is SYDVKM in the germline V gene. CDR3 length: 14 residues. V lost 5 bases and J lost 5, with 13 bases in between. The CDR3 region is CASSPQGPNNEQFF. DNA for the CDR3: TGTGCCAGCAGTCCCCAGGGGCCCAACAATGAGCAGTTCTTC.

J is TRBJ2-3 and V is TRBV20-1, with D possibly being TRBD1 (6 bases). Trimming removed 3 bases at V and 1 base at J, with 17 bases between. CDR1 is DFQATT and CDR2 is SNEGSKA in the germline V gene (reference sequence). The CDR3 has 16 residues. CDR3 sequence reads: CSASFVGAVGTDTQYF. The CDR3 DNA is TGCAGTGCTAGTTTTGTGGGGGCTGTTGGCACAGATACGCAGTATTTT.

The chain joins TRBV9 to TRBJ1-5, with TRBD1 matching over 8 bases. Germline V CDR1 and CDR2: SGDLS, YYNGEE. J was trimmed by 6 bases and V by 4 bases; bases with no gene match: 6. This CDR3 comprises 14 residues. The DNA of the CDR3 is TGTGCCAGCAGCTTGGGACAGGACGGTCAGCCCCAGCATTTT. Amino acid sequence: CASSLGQDGQPQHF.

The V call is TRBV9, the J call TRBJ2-1; 9 positions match TRBD2. The length of the CDR3 is 15 residues. V trimming: 5 bases; J trimming: 8 bases; junction bases outside the gene matches: 11. Germline V gene lookup returns CDR1 SGDLS and CDR2 YYNGEE. CDR3 amino acids: CASSFRGTSLDEQFF. CDR3 bases: TGTGCCAGCAGTTTTAGGGGGACTAGCCTCGATGAGCAGTTCTTC.

This chain uses TRBV27 with TRBJ2-7; 9 bases map to TRBD1. This CDR3 has 14 amino acids. Germline CDR1 is MNHEY and CDR2 is SMNVEV (reference sequence). V lost 6 bases, J lost 2 bases, and 5 bases stayed unmatched. The CDR3 loop is CASSRRDRAYEQYF. CDR3 sequence (DNA): TGTGCCAGCAGCCGGCGGGACAGGGCCTACGAGCAGTACTTC.

J is TRBJ1-1 and V is TRBV28, with D tentatively TRBD1 (5 bases). CDR1 and CDR2 from the germline V gene are MDHEN and SYDVKM. This CDR3 comprises 13 residues. V was cut by 3 bases and J by 6 bases, with 11 bases left in between. This CDR3 is CASSLGGVAEAFF. CDR3 DNA sequence: TGTGCCAGCAGTTTGGGGGGGGTGGCTGAAGCTTTCTTT.

This chain connects TRBV7-3 to TRBJ2-2, with 8 bases that match TRBD2. The CDR3 length is 15 residues. With V trimmed by 4 bases and J by 4 bases, 5 bases remained unmatched. CDR1 SGHTA and CDR2 FQGTGA come from the germline V gene. The CDR3 region is CASSSAGTSTGELFF. CDR3 coding DNA: TGTGCCAGCAGCTCCGCCGGGACTAGCACCGGGGAGCTGTTTTTT.

This chain connects TRBV2 to TRBJ2-1; 8 nucleotides line up with TRBD1. CDR3 length: 14 residues. The ends lost 3 bases at V and 6 bases at J; junction bases unmatched: 4. Germline values: CDR1 SNHLY, CDR2 FYNNEI. CDR3 in amino acids: CASSDRGHGNEQFF. In DNA form, the CDR3 reads TGTGCCAGCAGTGACAGGGGGCACGGCAATGAGCAGTTCTTC.